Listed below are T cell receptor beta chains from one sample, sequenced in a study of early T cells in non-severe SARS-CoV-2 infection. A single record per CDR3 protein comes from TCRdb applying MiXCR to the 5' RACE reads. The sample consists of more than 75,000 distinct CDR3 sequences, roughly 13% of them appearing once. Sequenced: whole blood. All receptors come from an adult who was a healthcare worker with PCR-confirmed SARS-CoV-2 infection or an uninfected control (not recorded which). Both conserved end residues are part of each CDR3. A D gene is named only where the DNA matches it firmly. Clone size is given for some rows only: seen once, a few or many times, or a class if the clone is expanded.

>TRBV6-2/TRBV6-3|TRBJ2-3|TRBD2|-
CASSPPAGGTDTQYF
TGTGCCAGCAGTCCTCCAGCGGGAGGCACAGATACGCAGTATTTT
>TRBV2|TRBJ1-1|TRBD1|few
CASRGQTSEAFF
TGTGCCAGCAGGGGACAGACATCTGAAGCTTTCTTT
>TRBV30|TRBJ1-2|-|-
CAWSFQQGIDGYTF
TGTGCCTGGAGTTTCCAGCAGGGAATTGATGGCTACACCTTC
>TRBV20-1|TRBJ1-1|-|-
CSARGGDVTAFF
TGCAGTGCTAGAGGGGGAGACGTAACAGCTTTCTTT
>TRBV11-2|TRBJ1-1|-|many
CASSFKVGTEAFF
TGTGCCAGCAGCTTCAAAGTGGGGACTGAAGCTTTCTTT
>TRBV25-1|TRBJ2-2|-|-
CASLGTLHGELFF
TGTGCCAGCCTGGGGACCTTACACGGGGAGCTGTTTTTT
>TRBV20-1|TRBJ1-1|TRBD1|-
CSAHRPGTGRRIPEAFF
TGCAGTGCCCACCGGCCAGGGACAGGGAGGCGGATCCCTGAAGCTTTCTTT
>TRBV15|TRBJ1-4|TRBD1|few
CATSRAGTGEKLFF
TGTGCCACCAGCAGAGCCGGGACAGGGGAAAAACTGTTTTTT
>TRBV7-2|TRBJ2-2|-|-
CASSAGFYTGELFF
TGTGCCAGCAGCGCCGGGTTTTACACCGGGGAGCTGTTTTTT
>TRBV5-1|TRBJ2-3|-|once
CASSLRYSSTDTQYF
TGCGCCAGCAGCTTGAGGTATTCTAGCACAGATACGCAGTATTTT
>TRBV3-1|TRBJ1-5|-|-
CASSQDLSQGLASNQPQHF
TGTGCCAGCAGCCAAGATCTGAGTCAGGGGCTGGCGAGCAATCAGCCCCAGCATTTT
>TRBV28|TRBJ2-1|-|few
CASSLSHRSEQFF
TGTGCCAGCAGTTTGTCCCACCGGAGTGAGCAGTTCTTC
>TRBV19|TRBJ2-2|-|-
CASSIRNRDINTGELFF
TGTGCCAGTTCTATACGGAACCGGGACATAAACACCGGGGAGCTGTTTTTT
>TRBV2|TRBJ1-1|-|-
CASSEVKQAFF
TGTGCCAGCAGTGAAGTAAAGCAGGCTTTCTTT
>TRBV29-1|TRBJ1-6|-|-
CSVGYRWVSPLHF
TGCAGCGTTGGATACCGGTGGGTTTCACCCCTCCACTTT
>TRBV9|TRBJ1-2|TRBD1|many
CASSHTRGLFDGYTF
TGTGCCAGCAGCCACACCAGGGGGCTGTTTGATGGCTACACCTTC
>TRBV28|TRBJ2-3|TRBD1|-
CASSAPGQGATDTQYF
TGTGCCAGCAGTGCGCCGGGACAGGGGGCAACAGATACGCAGTATTTT
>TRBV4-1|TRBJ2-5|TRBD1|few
CASSLRQGIQETQYF
TGCGCCAGCAGCTTGCGACAGGGCATACAAGAGACCCAGTACTTC
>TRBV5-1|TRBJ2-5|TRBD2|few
CASSLVSGQGETQYF
TGCGCCAGCAGCTTGGTTAGCGGGCAAGGAGAGACCCAGTACTTC
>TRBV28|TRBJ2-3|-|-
CASSPVTDTQYF
TGTGCCAGCAGCCCAGTCACAGATACGCAGTATTTT
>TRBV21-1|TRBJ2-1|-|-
CASSKVGASSYNEQFF
TGTGCCAGCAGCAAAGTAGGCGCGAGCTCCTACAATGAGCAGTTCTTC
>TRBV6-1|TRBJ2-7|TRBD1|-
CASSVSGTGIYEQYF
TGTGCCAGCAGTGTATCCGGGACAGGGATCTACGAGCAGTACTTC
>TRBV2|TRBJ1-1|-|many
CAIREAFF
TGTGCCATACGAGAAGCTTTCTTT
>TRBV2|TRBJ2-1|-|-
CASSVGLSYNEQFF
TGTGCCAGCAGTGTCGGCCTCTCCTACAATGAGCAGTTCTTC
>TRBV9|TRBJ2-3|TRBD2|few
CASSLSGGAGYSTDTQYF
TGTGCCAGCAGCCTTAGCGGGGGGGCCGGATATAGCACAGATACGCAGTATTTT
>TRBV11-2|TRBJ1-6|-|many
CASRGGTANSPLHF
TGTGCCAGCAGAGGAGGGACCGCAAATTCACCCCTCCACTTT
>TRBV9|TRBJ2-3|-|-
CASSTLSGDTQYF
TGTGCCAGCAGCACTCTATCCGGGGATACGCAGTATTTT
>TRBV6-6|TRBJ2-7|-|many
CASSRDRAGEQYF
TGTGCCAGCAGTCGAGACAGGGCGGGAGAGCAGTACTTC
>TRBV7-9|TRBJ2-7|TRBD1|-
CASRRTGVSYEQYF
TGTGCCAGCAGACGGACAGGGGTATCCTACGAGCAGTACTTC
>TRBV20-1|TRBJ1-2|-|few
CSARDRQRSGYTF
TGCAGTGCTAGAGATCGACAGCGCAGTGGCTACACCTTC
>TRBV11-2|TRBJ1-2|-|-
CASSSIMGGASYGYTF
TGTGCCAGCAGCTCGATCATGGGGGGGGCGAGCTATGGCTACACCTTC
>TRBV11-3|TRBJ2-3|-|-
CASSLGRGSGTDTQYF
TGTGCCAGCAGCTTAGGTCGTGGATCCGGCACAGATACGCAGTATTTT
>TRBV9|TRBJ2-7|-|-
CASSVATGSSYEQYF
TGTGCCAGCAGCGTAGCTACAGGGAGCTCCTACGAGCAGTACTTC
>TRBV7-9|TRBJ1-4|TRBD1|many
CASSWTGGHEKLFF
TGTGCCAGCAGCTGGACAGGGGGCCATGAAAAACTGTTTTTT
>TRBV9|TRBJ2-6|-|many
CASSVEGAGANVLTF
TGTGCCAGCAGCGTAGAGGGGGCTGGGGCCAACGTCCTGACTTTC
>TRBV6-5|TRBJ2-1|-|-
CASSYTYYNEQFF
TGTGCCAGCAGTTACACGTACTACAATGAGCAGTTCTTC
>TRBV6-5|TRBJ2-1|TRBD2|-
CASSLRGDGAYNEQFF
TGTGCCAGCAGCCTACGGGGGGACGGCGCCTACAATGAGCAGTTCTTC
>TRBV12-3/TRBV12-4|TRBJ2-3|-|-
CASRPSTDTQYF
TGTGCCAGCAGACCGAGCACAGATACGCAGTATTTT
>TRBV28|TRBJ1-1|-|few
CASSLWVAGDTEAFF
TGTGCCAGCAGTTTATGGGTGGCAGGGGACACTGAAGCTTTCTTT
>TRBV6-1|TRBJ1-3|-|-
CASRQSSGASGNTIYF
TGTGCCAGCAGGCAATCCTCAGGGGCCTCTGGAAACACCATATATTTT
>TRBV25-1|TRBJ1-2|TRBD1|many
CASSSGQNYGYTF
TGTGCCAGCAGTTCGGGACAGAACTATGGCTACACCTTC
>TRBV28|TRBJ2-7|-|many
CASSFTGSSYEQYF
TGTGCCAGCAGTTTCACAGGCAGCTCCTACGAGCAGTACTTC
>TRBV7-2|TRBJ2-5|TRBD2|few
CASSPRLAGPQETQYF
TGTGCCAGCAGCCCGAGACTAGCGGGACCTCAAGAGACCCAGTACTTC
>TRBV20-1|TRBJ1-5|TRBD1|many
CSARLTGVRNQPQHF
TGCAGTGCTAGACTAACAGGGGTCCGCAATCAGCCCCAGCATTTT
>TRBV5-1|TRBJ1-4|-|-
CASSFGDRNEKLFF
TGCGCCAGCAGCTTTGGGGATAGAAATGAAAAACTGTTTTTT
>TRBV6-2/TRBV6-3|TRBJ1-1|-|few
CASSSTGPMNTEAFF
TGTGCCAGCAGTTCGACAGGACCGATGAACACTGAAGCTTTCTTT
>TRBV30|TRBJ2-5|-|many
CAWSATNIRQYF
TGTGCCTGGAGTGCGACTAATATTCGCCAGTACTTC
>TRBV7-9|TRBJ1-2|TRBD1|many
CASSFLRTGGYGYTF
TGTGCCAGCAGCTTCTTGAGGACAGGGGGTTATGGCTACACCTTC
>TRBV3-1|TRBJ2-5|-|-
CASSLGHGETQYF
TGTGCCAGCAGCTTGGGACACGGAGAGACCCAGTACTTC
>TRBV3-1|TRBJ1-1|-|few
CASSQDLGPEAFF
TGTGCCAGCAGCCAAGATTTAGGGCCTGAAGCTTTCTTT
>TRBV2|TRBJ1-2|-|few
CASSVRGRDDYGYTF
TGTGCCAGCAGTGTACGGGGGCGAGATGACTATGGCTACACCTTC
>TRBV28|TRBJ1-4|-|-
CASSSGGTATNEKLFF
TGTGCCAGCAGTTCGGGAGGGACGGCAACTAATGAAAAACTGTTTTTT
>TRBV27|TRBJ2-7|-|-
CASSTGSSTSGQYF
TGTGCCAGCAGCACAGGCTCCTCCACGTCAGGGCAGTACTTC
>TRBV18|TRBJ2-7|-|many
CASSGNRASYEQYF
TGTGCCAGCTCAGGGAACAGGGCCTCCTACGAGCAGTACTTC
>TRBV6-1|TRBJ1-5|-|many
CASSRTEDSNQPQHF
TGTGCCAGCAGTCGGACAGAGGATAGCAATCAGCCCCAGCATTTT
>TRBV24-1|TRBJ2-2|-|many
CATSDLNYTGELFF
TGTGCCACCAGTGACCTCAATTACACCGGGGAGCTGTTTTTT